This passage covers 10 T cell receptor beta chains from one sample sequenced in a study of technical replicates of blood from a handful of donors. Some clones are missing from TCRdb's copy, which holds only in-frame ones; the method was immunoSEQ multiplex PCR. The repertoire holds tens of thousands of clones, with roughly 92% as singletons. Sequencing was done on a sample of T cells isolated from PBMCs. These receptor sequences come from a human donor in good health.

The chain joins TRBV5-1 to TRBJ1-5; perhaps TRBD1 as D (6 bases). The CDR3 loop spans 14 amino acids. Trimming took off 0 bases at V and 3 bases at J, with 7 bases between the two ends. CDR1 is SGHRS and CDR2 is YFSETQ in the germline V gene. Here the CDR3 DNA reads TGCGCCAGCAGCTTGGGGGGGCTCAATCAGCCCCAGCATTTT. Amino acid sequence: CASSLGGLNQPQHF.

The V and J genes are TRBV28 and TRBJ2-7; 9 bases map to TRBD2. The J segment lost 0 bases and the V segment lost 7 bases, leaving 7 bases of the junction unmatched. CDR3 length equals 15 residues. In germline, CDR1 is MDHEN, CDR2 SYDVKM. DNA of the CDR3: TGTGCCAGCACCGGCGGGGGGGATACCTCCTACGAGCAGTACTTC. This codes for CASTGGGDTSYEQYF.

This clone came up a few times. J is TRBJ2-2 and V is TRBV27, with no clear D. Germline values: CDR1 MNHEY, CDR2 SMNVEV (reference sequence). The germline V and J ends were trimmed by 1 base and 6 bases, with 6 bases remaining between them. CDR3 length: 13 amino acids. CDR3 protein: CASSLYVAGELFF. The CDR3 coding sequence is TGTGCCAGCAGTTTATATGTCGCCGGGGAGCTGTTTTTT.

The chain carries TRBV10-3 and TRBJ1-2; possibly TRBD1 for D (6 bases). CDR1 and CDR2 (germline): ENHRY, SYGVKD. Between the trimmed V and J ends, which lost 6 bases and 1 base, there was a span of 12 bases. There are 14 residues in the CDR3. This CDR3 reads CAIRGQENNYGYTF. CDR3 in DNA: TGTGCCATCAGGGGACAAGAAAATAACTATGGCTACACCTTC.

CDR3 DNA: TGTGCCAGCAGTTACTCGCCCGGTGTCAATCAGCCCCAGCATTTT. This gives the protein CASSYSPGVNQPQHF. V usage is TRBV6-5 and J usage is TRBJ1-5; D remains ambiguous. Germline-derived CDR1 and CDR2 are MNHEY and SVGAGI. The CDR3 is made up of 15 amino acids. V was pared by 0 bases and J by 3 bases, with 9 bases between.

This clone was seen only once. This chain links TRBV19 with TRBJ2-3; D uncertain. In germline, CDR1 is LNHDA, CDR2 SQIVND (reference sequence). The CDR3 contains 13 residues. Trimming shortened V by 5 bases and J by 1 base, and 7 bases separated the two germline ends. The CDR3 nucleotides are TGTGCCAGTAGTCTATACGGCACAGATACGCAGTATTTT. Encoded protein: CASSLYGTDTQYF. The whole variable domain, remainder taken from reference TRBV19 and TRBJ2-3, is DGGITQSPKYLFRKEGQNVTLSCEQNLNHDAMYWYRQDPGQGLRLIYYSQIVNDFQKGDIAEGYSVSREKKESFPLTVTSAQKNPTAFYLCASSLYGTDTQYFGPGTRLTVL.

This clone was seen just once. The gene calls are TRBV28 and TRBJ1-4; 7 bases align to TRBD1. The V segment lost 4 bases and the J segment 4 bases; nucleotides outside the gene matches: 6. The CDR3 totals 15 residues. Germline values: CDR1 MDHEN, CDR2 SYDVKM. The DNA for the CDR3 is TGTGCCAGCAGTTACCGGGACAGCCTTAATGAAAAACTGTTTTTT. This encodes CASSYRDSLNEKLFF.

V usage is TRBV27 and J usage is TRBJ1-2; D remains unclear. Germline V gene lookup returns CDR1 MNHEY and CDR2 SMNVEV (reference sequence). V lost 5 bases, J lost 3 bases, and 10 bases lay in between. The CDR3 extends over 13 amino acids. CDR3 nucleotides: TGTGCCAGCAGTCCCACATTGGACTATGGCTACACCTTC. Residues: CASSPTLDYGYTF.

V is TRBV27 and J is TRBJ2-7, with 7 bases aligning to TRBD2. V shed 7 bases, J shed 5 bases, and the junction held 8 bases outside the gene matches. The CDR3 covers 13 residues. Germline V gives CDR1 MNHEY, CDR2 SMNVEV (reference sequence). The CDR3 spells CASTPWAGDEQYF. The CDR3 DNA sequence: TGTGCCAGCACCCCTTGGGCGGGGGACGAGCAGTACTTC.

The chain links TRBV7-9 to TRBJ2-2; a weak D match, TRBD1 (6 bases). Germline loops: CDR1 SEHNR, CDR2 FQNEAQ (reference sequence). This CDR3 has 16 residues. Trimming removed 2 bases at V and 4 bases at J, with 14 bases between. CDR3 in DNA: TGTGCCAGCAGCTTAACTATTACAGGGCCCACCGGGGAGCTGTTTTTT. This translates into CASSLTITGPTGELFF.